The next 14 T cell receptor beta chains were all read from a single sample in a study of blood T cell repertoires in COVID-19. The protocol was immunoSEQ multiplex PCR, while the TCRdb copy is restricted to in-frame clones and leaves out a portion. The repertoire holds under 250,000 clones, with around 90% as singletons. Sequencing used peripheral blood. The receptors here all came from a man younger than 40 with COVID-19, enrolled during active disease.

V and J are TRBV7-9 and TRBJ2-7; TRBD1 is a possible D gene (6 bases). CDR1 SEHNR and CDR2 FQNEAQ come from the germline V gene (reference sequence). This CDR3 region has 14 residues. V lost 1 base and J 10 bases, leaving 17 bases between the germline ends. The CDR3 sequence: CASSLEGTHTPQYF. CDR3 in DNA: TGTGCCAGCAGCTTAGAGGGGACACACACCCCCCAGTACTTC. Full variable domain (missing parts from reference TRBV7-9 and TRBJ2-7): DTGVSQNPRHKITKRGQNVTFRCDPISEHNRLYWYRQTLGQGPEFLTYFQNEAQLEKSRLLSDRFSAERPKGSFSTLEIQRTEQGDSAMYLCASSLEGTHTPQYFGPGTRLTVT.

The chain carries TRBV18 and TRBJ1-5; perhaps TRBD1 as D (6 bases). V lost 0 bases to trimming and J lost 3 bases, with 15 bases between them. Germline loops: CDR1 KGHSH, CDR2 LQKENI. The length of the CDR3 is 17 residues. The CDR3 spells CASSPPPRDRNNQPQHF. CDR3 nucleotides: TGTGCCAGCTCACCACCTCCTCGCGACAGGAACAATCAGCCCCAGCATTTT.

The chain recombines TRBV2 with TRBJ2-7; 8 bases map to TRBD1. CDR1 is SNHLY, CDR2 FYNNEI, per germline. J gave up 2 bases and V 7 bases, and 10 bases lay outside the gene matches. This CDR3 is 15 amino acids long. DNA for the CDR3: TGTGCCAGCACCCCACAGGGGGGACGACCCTACGAGCAGTACTTC. Protein sequence: CASTPQGGRPYEQYF. Complete variable domain (other parts from reference TRBV2 and TRBJ2-7): EPEVTQTPSHQVTQMGQEVILRCVPISNHLYFYWYRQILGQKVEFLVSFYNNEISEKSEIFDDQFSVERPDGSNFTLKIRSTKLEDSAMYFCASTPQGGRPYEQYFGPGTRLTVT.

This clone was detected a few times. Written as DNA, the CDR3 is TGTGCCAGTAGTATCAGGGTTCCGAACACTGAAGCTTTCTTT. Protein sequence: CASSIRVPNTEAFF. The rearrangement uses TRBV19 and TRBJ1-1; D is perhaps TRBD1 (5 bases). The V and J ends lost 3 bases and 1 base respectively, with 9 bases between them. The germline gives CDR1 LNHDA, CDR2 SQIVND (reference sequence). The CDR3 consists of 14 residues.

The chain joins TRBV11-2 to TRBJ1-5; 8 bases match TRBD1. Trimming removed 2 bases from V and 10 bases from J; junction bases left unmatched: 10. The CDR3 contains 15 residues. Per germline, CDR1 SGHAT and CDR2 FQNNGV. CDR3 DNA: TGTGCCAGCAGCTTATTGGAGCAGGGGGCTATCCCCCAGCATTTT. Translated: CASSLLEQGAIPQHF. Using reference TRBV11-2 and TRBJ1-5 for the parts outside the CDR3, the full variable domain is EAGVAQSPRYKIIEKRQSVAFWCNPISGHATLYWYQQILGQGPKLLIQFQNNGVVDDSQLPKDRFSAERLKGVDSTLKIQPAKLEDSAVYLCASSLLEQGAIPQHFGDGTRLSIL.

CDR3 residues: CAINRASGGTGELFF. Here the CDR3 DNA reads TGTGCCATCAACAGAGCCAGCGGGGGCACCGGGGAGCTGTTTTTT. The chain is built from TRBV10-3 and TRBJ2-2; 8 nucleotides agree with TRBD2. J was trimmed by 4 bases and V by 7 bases; bases with no gene match: 8. The CDR3 extends over 15 amino acids. Germline V gene lookup returns CDR1 ENHRY and CDR2 SYGVKD.

CDR3 residues: CASSERLGQGRHSPLHF. The CDR3 DNA sequence: TGCGCCAGCAGTGAAAGACTGGGACAGGGGAGGCATTCACCCCTCCACTTT. The gene calls are TRBV10-2 and TRBJ1-6; 10 nucleotides agree with TRBD1. The junction had 10 bases not matched to a gene; V was cut back by 3 bases and J by 8 bases. In germline, CDR1 is WSHSY, CDR2 SAAADI. The CDR3 is 17 amino acids.

The chain carries TRBV2 and TRBJ1-4; 7 positions agree with TRBD1. Unmatched junction bases numbered 1, after V lost 5 bases and J lost 4 bases. Germline CDR1 SNHLY, CDR2 FYNNEI. The CDR3 contains 13 residues. CDR3 bases: TGTGCCAGCAGTTGGGACAGTAATGAAAAACTGTTTTTT. Encoded protein: CASSWDSNEKLFF.

V gene TRBV6-1 combines with J gene TRBJ1-5; D unclear. Trimming took 1 base from V and 0 from J, leaving 10 bases between them. Germline values: CDR1 MNHNS, CDR2 SASEGT. This CDR3 contains 16 residues. The CDR3 loop reads CASSEGPRYSNQPQHF. In nucleotides, the CDR3 is TGTGCCAGCAGTGAAGGGCCCAGGTATAGCAATCAGCCCCAGCATTTT.

The chain combines TRBV6-6 with TRBJ2-7, with TRBD1 identical over 7 bases. Germline CDR1 MNHNY, CDR2 SVGAGI (reference sequence). The CDR3 is 13 amino acids. V dropped 6 bases and J dropped 2; count of bases not matched to a gene: 4. DNA for the CDR3: TGTGCCAGCAGAGACGACAGGGCCTACGAGCAGTACTTC. As protein: CASRDDRAYEQYF.

This chain links TRBV5-4 with TRBJ2-7, with 12 bases aligning to TRBD2. Per germline, CDR1 SGHNT and CDR2 YYREEE (reference sequence). The CDR3 loop spans 16 amino acids. With V trimmed by 4 bases and J by 0 bases, 5 bases remained unmatched. The CDR3 DNA sequence: TGTGCCAGCAGCGGTACTAGCGGGGGGAACTCCTACGAGCAGTACTTC. Residues: CASSGTSGGNSYEQYF.

The rearrangement joins TRBV5-1 to TRBJ2-5; TRBD2 aligns across 12 bases. V shed 1 base and J 0 bases; nucleotides not matched to a gene: 7. The V gene's germline CDR1 is SGHRS and CDR2 YFSETQ. This CDR3 contains 18 residues. CDR3 nucleotide sequence: TGCGCCAGCAGCTTGTCGGCTAGCGGGGGGGTAGACCAAGAGACCCAGTACTTC. This gives the protein CASSLSASGGVDQETQYF.

This clone was picked up one time. The CDR3 here is CASRQGASEQPQHF. CDR3 DNA: TGTGCCAGCAGACAGGGGGCGTCGGAGCAGCCCCAGCATTTT. V usage is TRBV2 and J usage is TRBJ1-5; TRBD1 matches at 9 bases. Germline CDR1 and CDR2: SNHLY and FYNNEI. CDR3 length: 14 amino acids. Trimming at V came to 6 bases and at J to 7 bases, leaving 7 bases not matched to a gene.

This clone came up once. The chain employs TRBV7-6 and TRBJ1-3; 7 bases are shared with TRBD1. The CDR3 is 15 residues long. Trimming at V came to 1 base and at J to 4 bases, leaving 4 bases not matched to a gene. Germline CDR1 SGHVS, CDR2 FNYEAQ. The CDR3 DNA follows: TGTGCCAGCAGCTTAGAACAGGGGATGGGAAACACCATATATTTT. This encodes CASSLEQGMGNTIYF.